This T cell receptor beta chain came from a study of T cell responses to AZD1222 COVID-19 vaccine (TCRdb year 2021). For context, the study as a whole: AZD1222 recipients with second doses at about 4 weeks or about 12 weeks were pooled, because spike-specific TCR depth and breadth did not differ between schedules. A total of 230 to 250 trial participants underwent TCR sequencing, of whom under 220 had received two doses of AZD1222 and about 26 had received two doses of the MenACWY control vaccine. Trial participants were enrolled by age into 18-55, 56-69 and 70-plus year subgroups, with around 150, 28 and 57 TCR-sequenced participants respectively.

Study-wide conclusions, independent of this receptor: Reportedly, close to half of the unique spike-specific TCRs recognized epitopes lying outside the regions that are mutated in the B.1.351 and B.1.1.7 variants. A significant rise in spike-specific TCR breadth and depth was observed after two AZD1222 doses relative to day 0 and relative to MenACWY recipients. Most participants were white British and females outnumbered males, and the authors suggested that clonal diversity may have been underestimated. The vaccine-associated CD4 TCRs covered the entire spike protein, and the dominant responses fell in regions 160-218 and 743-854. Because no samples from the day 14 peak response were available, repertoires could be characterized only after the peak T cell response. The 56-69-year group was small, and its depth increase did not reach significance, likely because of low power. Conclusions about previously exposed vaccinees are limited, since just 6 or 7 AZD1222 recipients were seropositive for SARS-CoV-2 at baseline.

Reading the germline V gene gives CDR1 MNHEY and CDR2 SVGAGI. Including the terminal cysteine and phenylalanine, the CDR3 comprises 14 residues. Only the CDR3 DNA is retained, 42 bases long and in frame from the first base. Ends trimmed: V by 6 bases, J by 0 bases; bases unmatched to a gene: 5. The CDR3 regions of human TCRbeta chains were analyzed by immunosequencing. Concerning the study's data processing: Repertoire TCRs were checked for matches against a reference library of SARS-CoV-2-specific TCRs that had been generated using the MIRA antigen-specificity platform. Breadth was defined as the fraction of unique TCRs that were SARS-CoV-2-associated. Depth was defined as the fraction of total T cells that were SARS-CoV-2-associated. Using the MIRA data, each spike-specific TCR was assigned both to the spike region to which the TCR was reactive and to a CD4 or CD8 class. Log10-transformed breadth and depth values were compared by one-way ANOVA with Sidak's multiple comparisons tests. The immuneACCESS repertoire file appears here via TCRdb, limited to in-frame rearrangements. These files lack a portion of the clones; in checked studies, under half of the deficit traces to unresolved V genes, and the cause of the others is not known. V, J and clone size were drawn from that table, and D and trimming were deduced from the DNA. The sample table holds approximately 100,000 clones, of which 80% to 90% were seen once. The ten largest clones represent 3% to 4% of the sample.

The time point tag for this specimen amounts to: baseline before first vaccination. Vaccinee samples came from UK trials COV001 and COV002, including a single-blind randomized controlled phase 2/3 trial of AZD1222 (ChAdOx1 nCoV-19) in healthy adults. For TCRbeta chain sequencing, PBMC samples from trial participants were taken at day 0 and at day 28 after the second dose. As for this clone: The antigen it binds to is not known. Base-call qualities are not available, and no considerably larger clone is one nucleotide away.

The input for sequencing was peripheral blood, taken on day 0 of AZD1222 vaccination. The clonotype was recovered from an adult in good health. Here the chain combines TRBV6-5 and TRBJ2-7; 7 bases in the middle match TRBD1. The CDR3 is CASRGTVSSYEQYF. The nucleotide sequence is TGTGCCAGCAGGGGGACAGTCAGCTCCTACGAGCAGTACTTC.